This T cell receptor beta chain comes out of a study of blood T cell repertoires in COVID-19. Looking at the study overall: Spain, Italy and the United States supplied samples that represented acute and convalescent COVID-19. From T cells, B-cell-depleted T cells, or PBMCs came the material, which was cDNA or gDNA.

This clone was seen only a few times. TCRdb's copy holds only in-frame clones and misses some; the assay was immunoSEQ multiplex PCR. The sample includes about 170,000 clones, about 82% of them seen just once. With V trimmed by 3 bases and J by 1 base, 5 bases remained unmatched. Germline CDR1 is SGDLS and CDR2 is YYNGEE. CDR3 length: 15 residues. This chain uses TRBV9 with TRBJ1-1, with 8 bases matching TRBD1. The TCR originated in a man aged 50 to 59 with active or convalescent COVID-19. Sequencing was done on a sample of peripheral blood. The chain's CDR3 is CASSEQGQANTEAFF. In DNA form, the CDR3 reads TGTGCCAGCAGCGAACAGGGACAGGCGAACACTGAAGCTTTCTTT. Supplemented by reference TRBV9 and TRBJ1-1, the full variable domain reads DSGVTQTPKHLITATGQRVTLRCSPRSGDLSVYWYQQSLDQGLQFLIQYYNGEERAKGNILERFSAQQFPDLHSELNLSSLELGDSALYFCASSEQGQANTEAFFGQGTRLTVV.